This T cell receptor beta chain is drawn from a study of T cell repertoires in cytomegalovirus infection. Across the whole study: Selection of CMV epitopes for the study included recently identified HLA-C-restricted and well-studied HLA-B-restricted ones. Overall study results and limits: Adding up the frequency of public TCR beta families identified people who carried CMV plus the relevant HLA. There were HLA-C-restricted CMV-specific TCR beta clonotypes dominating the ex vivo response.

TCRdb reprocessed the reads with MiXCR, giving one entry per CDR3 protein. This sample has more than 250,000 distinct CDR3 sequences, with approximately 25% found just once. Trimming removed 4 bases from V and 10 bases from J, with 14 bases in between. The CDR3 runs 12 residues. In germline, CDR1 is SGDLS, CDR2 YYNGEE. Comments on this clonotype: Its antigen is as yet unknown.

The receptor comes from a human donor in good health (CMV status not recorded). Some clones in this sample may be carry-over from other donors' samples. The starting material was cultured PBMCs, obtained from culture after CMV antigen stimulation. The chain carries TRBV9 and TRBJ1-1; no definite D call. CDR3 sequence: CASSPNPPGAFF. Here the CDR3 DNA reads TGTGCCAGCAGCCCGAATCCCCCTGGAGCTTTCTTT.